These 14 T cell receptor beta chains came from one sample sequenced in a study of cytomegalovirus exposure and HLA in healthy donors. Both 60 Vbeta primers and 13 Jbeta primers went into the PCR. This table comes from immunoSEQ multiplex PCR, and its TCRdb copy is limited to in-frame clones, with some not included. The sample has some 130,000 clones; about four fifths are singletons. Sample: PBMCs. The source is a woman aged 40-49 years in good health and CMV-seronegative.

The chain is built from TRBV2 and TRBJ2-5; 10 nucleotides align to TRBD2. This CDR3 spans 16 amino acids. CDR1 and CDR2 (germline): SNHLY, FYNNEI. Trimming removed 7 bases from V and 4 bases from J; junction bases left unmatched: 12. CDR3 bases: TGTGCCAGCAACACGGGGCTAGCGGGAGAAGGAGAGACCCAGTACTTC. Translated, it gives CASNTGLAGEGETQYF.

This chain connects TRBV29-1 to TRBJ2-5; possible D gene TRBD2, 5 bases. The V gene lost 4 bases and the J gene lost 4 bases, with 22 bases spanning the gap. CDR1 and CDR2 (germline): SQVTM, ANQGSEA. This CDR3 region has 16 residues. The CDR3 loop is CSVGVGEGSRRETQYF. CDR3 coding DNA: TGCAGCGTTGGAGTGGGAGAGGGATCTCGGCGAGAGACCCAGTACTTC. Drawing the rest from reference TRBV29-1 and TRBJ2-5, the complete variable domain is SAVISQKPSRDICQRGTSLTIQCQVDSQVTMMFWYRQQPGQSLTLIATANQGSEATYESGFVIDKFPISRPNLTFSTLTVSNMSPEDSSIYLCSVGVGEGSRRETQYFGPGTRLLVL.

V gene TRBV7-6 combines with J gene TRBJ2-7; the match to TRBD2 covers 11 bases. Germline trimming cut 5 bases from V and 4 bases from J; bases unmatched to any gene: 19. Germline assignment: CDR1 SGHVS and CDR2 FNYEAQ. This CDR3 region has 19 residues. The DNA for the CDR3 is TGTGCCAGCAGCCCCGCGGACTATATAGCGGGGGGGCTCTTTTACGAGCAGTACTTC. It is translated as CASSPADYIAGGLFYEQYF.

The chain has TRBV9 and TRBJ1-1, with D possibly TRBD1 on 6 matching bases. The CDR3 totals 17 residues. V was pared by 0 bases and J by 1 base, with 16 bases between. Germline V gives CDR1 SGDLS, CDR2 YYNGEE. This CDR3 is CASSVVPLQGRNTEAFF. Written as DNA, the CDR3 is TGTGCCAGCAGCGTAGTGCCACTACAGGGTAGGAACACTGAAGCTTTCTTT.

The rearrangement links TRBV27 to TRBJ2-1, with 7 bases identical to TRBD1. This CDR3 has 15 residues. In germline, CDR1 is MNHEY, CDR2 SMNVEV (reference sequence). V was clipped by 5 bases and J by 1 base; unmatched bases: 5. The CDR3 sequence: CASSPGQASYNEQFF. The CDR3 DNA is TGTGCCAGCAGTCCAGGACAGGCTTCCTACAATGAGCAGTTCTTC.

This chain links TRBV4-3 with TRBJ2-7; maybe TRBD1 (6 bases). Germline CDR1 reads LGHNA; CDR2 reads YSLEER. The CDR3 runs 15 residues. V shed 1 base and J shed 3 bases, with 13 bases lying between them. Here the CDR3 reads CASSQGWGPGYEQYF. The CDR3, as DNA: TGCGCCAGCAGCCAAGGGTGGGGGCCAGGCTACGAGCAGTACTTC.

The chain uses TRBV5-1 and TRBJ1-2; D ambiguous. Trimming removed 7 bases at V and 5 bases at J, with 12 bases between. The CDR3 is 12 residues long. Germline assignment: CDR1 SGHRS and CDR2 YFSETQ. As DNA, the CDR3 is TGCGCCAGCTCTTTCGGGGAGTATGGCTACACCTTC. It codes for CASSFGEYGYTF.

The V call is TRBV4-3, the J call TRBJ2-1; TRBD2 agrees at 8 bases. The CDR3 loop spans 15 amino acids. After removal of 8 bases from V and 5 bases from J, the junction contained 11 bases not matched to a gene. The V gene's germline CDR1 is LGHNA and CDR2 YSLEER. In DNA, the CDR3 is TGCGCCAGCGAATACGCACCTAGCGGGCACAATGAGCAGTTCTTC. Encoded protein: CASEYAPSGHNEQFF.

The chain employs TRBV11-2 and TRBJ2-7; 9 nucleotides agree with TRBD2. Per the germline V gene, CDR1 is SGHAT and CDR2 is FQNNGV. This CDR3 region has 13 residues. Germline trimming cut 5 bases from V and 5 bases from J; bases unmatched to any gene: 4. DNA for the CDR3: TGTGCCAGCAGCCGAGGCGGGGGGGACGAGCAGTACTTC. As protein: CASSRGGGDEQYF.

This clone has more than one count but fewer than ten. The V gene is TRBV5-1, the J gene TRBJ1-4, with 8 bases aligning to TRBD1. V gave up 2 bases and J gave up 3 bases; unmatched junction bases: 3. The CDR3 covers 15 residues. CDR1 is SGHRS and CDR2 is YFSETQ in the germline V gene. The CDR3 is CASSLWTGPNEKLFF. DNA of the CDR3: TGCGCCAGCAGCTTATGGACAGGGCCTAATGAAAAACTGTTTTTT.

The rearrangement uses TRBV7-2 and TRBJ2-7; unclear D gene. The V end was cut by 3 bases, the J end by 2 bases, with 8 bases between. The CDR3 covers 13 residues. CDR1 SGHTA and CDR2 FQGNSA come from the germline V gene. CDR3 in amino acids: CASSFGRTYEQYF. CDR3 DNA sequence: TGTGCCAGCAGCTTTGGGCGCACCTACGAGCAGTACTTC. The whole variable domain, remainder taken from reference TRBV7-2 and TRBJ2-7, is GAGVSQSPSNKVTEKGKDVELRCDPISGHTALYWYRQSLGQGLEFLIYFQGNSAPDKSGLPSDRFSAERTGGSVSTLTIQRTQQEDSAVYLCASSFGRTYEQYFGPGTRLTVT.

The V and J genes are TRBV6-5 and TRBJ2-1; D is possibly TRBD1 (5 bases). V dropped 5 bases and J dropped 8 bases, with 19 bases sitting between them. Germline loops: CDR1 MNHEY, CDR2 SVGAGI. This CDR3 contains 15 residues. The CDR3 protein is CASSPTGPHGDEQFF. The CDR3 DNA reads TGTGCCAGCAGTCCTACAGGCCCCCATGGCGATGAGCAGTTCTTC.

This clone occurred once. At one end, the junction sequence differs from germline, possibly due to a read error. The chain is built from TRBV5-6 and TRBJ2-6, with 9 positions matching TRBD1. The CDR3 runs 18 residues. Germline CDR1 SGHDT, CDR2 YYEEEE. CDR3 region: CASSSYSGQGAGANVLPF. CDR3 in DNA: TGTGCCAGCAGCTCGTACTCGGGACAGGGTGCCGGGGCCAACGTCCTGCCTTTC.

The V gene is TRBV19, the J gene TRBJ1-6; D remains unclear. The CDR3 runs 12 residues. V was shortened by 6 bases and J by 7 bases, with 7 bases between the two germline ends. Germline CDR1 is LNHDA and CDR2 is SQIVND (reference sequence). As DNA, the CDR3 is TGTGCCAGTAGCCACTGGAATTCACCCCTCCACTTT. It specifies CASSHWNSPLHF.